This T cell receptor (beta chain) was sequenced during a study of tumor-infiltrating lymphocytes in primary liver carcinoma. Germline CDR1 and CDR2: SGHAT and FQNNGV. The CDR3 contains 15 residues. The investigators made TCR beta cDNA from around 530 ng total RNA, using a constant-region primer. ARM-PCR was slightly modified, and three nested multiplex PCR rounds with it gave rise to the TCR beta libraries. The study ran its first two PCR rounds for nine to ten cycles each, using TRBV1-TRBV30 forward primers and a C-beta reverse primer. TCRdb itself ran the multiplex PCR reads through MiXCR, one entry per CDR3 protein. The sample holds around 54,000 distinct CDR3 sequences; about 68% are singletons and the top ten take around 25%. Co-extraction of both nucleic acids (RNA and DNA) used roughly 20-33 mg of unsorted bulk tissue. To note about this clonotype: The germline gene is not matched at one end of the junction; a read error may be the cause.

This chain joins TRBV11-2 and TRBJ1-1; D might be TRBD1 (5 bases). The receptor's source is a man aged 40-55 years with primary liver carcinoma and hepatitis B virus infection. The source material was liver tumor tissue from sampling region 2. Subset: tumor region T2, inferior pole. The CDR3 coding sequence is TGTGCCGGCAGTGCACCCGGGGGGGTGAACGCTGAAACTTTCTTT. Protein sequence: CAGSAPGGVNAETFF.